This TCR beta chain derives from a study of T cell responses to AZD1222 COVID-19 vaccine. Points from the study as a whole: Regions 160-218 and 743-854 held dominance among vaccine-associated CD4 TCRs, which spanned spike. Donors were largely white British and mainly female; clonal diversity was possibly underestimated. Baseline testing showed seropositivity in only five to seven AZD1222 recipients.

A note on this clone: The target antigen is unknown.

The germline CDR1 and CDR2 sequences are SGHNT and YYREEE (reference sequence). The CDR3 runs 14 residues. With V trimmed by 4 bases and J by 9 bases, 7 bases remained unmatched. The data were produced by immunoSEQ multiplex PCR, yet TCRdb's version contains in-frame clones alone and is incomplete. The sample yields approximately 77,000 clones, just over 90% seen once. Sequencing used peripheral blood, obtained on day 0 of MenACWY control vaccination. The chain recombines TRBV5-4 with TRBJ1-6, with 7 bases lining up with TRBD1. The receptor's source is an adult in good health. The CDR3 nucleotides are TGTGCCAGCAGCCTAGACAGGGATAGTTCACCCCTCCACTTT. Translating it yields CASSLDRDSSPLHF.